Included here is one TCR beta chain sequence, with context. The table came from immunoSEQ multiplex PCR; TCRdb's copy has only in-frame clones and leaves some out. The sample lists tens of thousands of clones, about 89% seen once, with 3% to 4% in the top ten. The V gene's germline CDR1 is MNHEY and CDR2 SMNVEV (reference sequence). Trimming removed 3 bases at V and 6 bases at J, with 15 bases between. The CDR3 is 15 amino acids. These data belong to a study of PD-L1 blockade in urothelial cancer. The chain uses TRBV27 and TRBJ2-1; TRBD1 might be the D (6 bases). The source is a man aged 50 or older with urothelial cancer. Here the sequenced sample was PBMCs, taken around atezolizumab (anti-PD-L1) treatment. This CDR3 is CASSFRDTRLNEQFF. CDR3 DNA sequence: TGTGCCAGCAGTTTCCGGGACACAAGACTCAATGAGCAGTTCTTC.